Sequencing of this TCR beta chain was carried out in a study of long-term antiretroviral therapy in people with HIV. Germline loops: CDR1 LNHDA, CDR2 SQIVND (reference sequence). CDR3 length: 18 residues. The V gene end was trimmed by 3 bases and the J gene end by 0 bases; junction bases not matched to a gene: 8. The authors ran the immunoSEQ assay, v3.0, at survey level. Repertoires were generated with immunoSEQ multiplex PCR, while TCRdb's copy carries only in-frame clones and drops some. The sample includes approximately 33,000 clones, approximately 85% of them seen just once. The sample was unsorted PBMCs, taken 0.8 years before starting antiretroviral therapy. The chain combines TRBV19 with TRBJ2-6, with 7 nucleotides matching TRBD1. The source is a man between 18 and 35 years old with HIV. Here the CDR3 DNA reads TGTGCCAGTAGTATCCGGACAGGTTCCCTCTCTGGGGCCAACGTCCTGACTTTC. Residues: CASSIRTGSLSGANVLTF.